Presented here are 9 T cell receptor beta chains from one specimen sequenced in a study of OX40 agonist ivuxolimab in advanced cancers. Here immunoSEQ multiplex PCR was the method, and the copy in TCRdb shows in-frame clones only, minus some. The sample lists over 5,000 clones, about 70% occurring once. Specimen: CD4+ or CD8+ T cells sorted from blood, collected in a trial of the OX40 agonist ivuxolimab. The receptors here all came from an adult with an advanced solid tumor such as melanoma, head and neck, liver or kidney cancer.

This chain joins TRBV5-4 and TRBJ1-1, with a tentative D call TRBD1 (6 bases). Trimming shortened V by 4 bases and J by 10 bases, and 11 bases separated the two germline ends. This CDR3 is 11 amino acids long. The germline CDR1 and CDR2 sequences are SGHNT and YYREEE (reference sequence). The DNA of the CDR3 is TGTGCCAGCAGCACAGGGCGGGGAGCTTTCTTT. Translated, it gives CASSTGRGAFF.

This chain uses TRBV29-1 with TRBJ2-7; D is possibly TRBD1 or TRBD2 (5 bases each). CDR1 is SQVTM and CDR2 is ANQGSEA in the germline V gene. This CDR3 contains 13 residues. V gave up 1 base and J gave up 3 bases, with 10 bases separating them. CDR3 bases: TGCAGCGTTGAAGCACAGGCGGGCTACGAGCAGTACTTC. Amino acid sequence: CSVEAQAGYEQYF.

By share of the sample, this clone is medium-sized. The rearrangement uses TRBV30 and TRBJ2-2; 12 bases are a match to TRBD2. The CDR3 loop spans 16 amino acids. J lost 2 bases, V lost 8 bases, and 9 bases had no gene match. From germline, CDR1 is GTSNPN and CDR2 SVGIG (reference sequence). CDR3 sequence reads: CATDLAGGANTGELFF. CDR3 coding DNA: TGTGCCACCGACCTAGCGGGGGGGGCAAACACCGGGGAGCTGTTTTTT.

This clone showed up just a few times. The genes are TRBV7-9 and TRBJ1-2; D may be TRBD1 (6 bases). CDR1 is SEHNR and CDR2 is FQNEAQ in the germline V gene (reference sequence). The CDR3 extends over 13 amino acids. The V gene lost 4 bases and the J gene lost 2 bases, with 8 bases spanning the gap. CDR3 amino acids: CASSSGTNYGYTF. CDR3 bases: TGTGCCAGCAGCTCAGGGACAAACTATGGCTACACCTTC.

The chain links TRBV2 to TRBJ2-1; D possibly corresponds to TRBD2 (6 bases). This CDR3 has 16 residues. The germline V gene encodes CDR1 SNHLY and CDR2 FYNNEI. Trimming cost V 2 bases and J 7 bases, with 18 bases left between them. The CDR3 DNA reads TGTGCCAGCAGTGAAATGGTAAGCGGGTCACTGAATGAGCAGTTCTTC. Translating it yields CASSEMVSGSLNEQFF. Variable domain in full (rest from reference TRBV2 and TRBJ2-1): EPEVTQTPSHQVTQMGQEVILRCVPISNHLYFYWYRQILGQKVEFLVSFYNNEISEKSEIFDDQFSVERPDGSNFTLKIRSTKLEDSAMYFCASSEMVSGSLNEQFFGPGTRLTVL.

CDR3 amino acids: CASSTLGADTQYF. In nucleotides, the CDR3 is TGTGCCAGCAGCACCTTGGGCGCAGATACGCAGTATTTT. The rearrangement links TRBV7-3 to TRBJ2-3; no clear D. The CDR3 spans 13 residues. The V gene lost 5 bases and the J gene lost 4 bases, with 10 bases spanning the gap. Germline CDR1 SGHTA, CDR2 FQGTGA.

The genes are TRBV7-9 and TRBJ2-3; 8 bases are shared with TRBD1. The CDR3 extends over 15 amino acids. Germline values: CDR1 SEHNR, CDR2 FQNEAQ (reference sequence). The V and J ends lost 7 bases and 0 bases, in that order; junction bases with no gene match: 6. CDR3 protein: CASTKDRASTDTQYF. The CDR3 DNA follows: TGTGCCAGCACCAAGGACAGGGCGAGCACAGATACGCAGTATTTT.

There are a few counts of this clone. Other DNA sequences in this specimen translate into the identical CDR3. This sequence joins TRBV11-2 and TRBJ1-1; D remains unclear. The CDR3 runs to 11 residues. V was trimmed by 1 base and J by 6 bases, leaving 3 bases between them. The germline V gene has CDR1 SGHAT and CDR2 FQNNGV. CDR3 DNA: TGTGCCAGCAGCTTAGGCGCTGAAGCTTTCTTT. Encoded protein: CASSLGAEAFF.

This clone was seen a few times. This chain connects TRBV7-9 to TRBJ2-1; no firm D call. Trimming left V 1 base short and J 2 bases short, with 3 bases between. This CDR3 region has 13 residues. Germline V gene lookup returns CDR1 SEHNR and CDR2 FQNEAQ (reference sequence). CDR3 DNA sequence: TGTGCCAGCAGCTTAGGGGCCTACAATGAGCAGTTCTTC. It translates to CASSLGAYNEQFF.